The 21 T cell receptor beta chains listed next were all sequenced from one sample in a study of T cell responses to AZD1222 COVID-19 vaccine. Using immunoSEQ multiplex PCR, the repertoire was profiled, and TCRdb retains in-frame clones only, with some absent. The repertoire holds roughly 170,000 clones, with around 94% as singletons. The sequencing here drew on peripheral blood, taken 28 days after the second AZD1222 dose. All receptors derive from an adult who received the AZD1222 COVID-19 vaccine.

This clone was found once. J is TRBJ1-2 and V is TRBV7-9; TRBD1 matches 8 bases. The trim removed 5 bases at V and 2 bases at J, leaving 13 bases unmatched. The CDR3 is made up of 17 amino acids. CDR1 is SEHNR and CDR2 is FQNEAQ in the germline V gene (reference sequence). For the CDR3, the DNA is TGTGCCAGCAGCGCCTCTCAGGGGGCACTCTTAAACTATGGCTACACCTTC. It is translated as CASSASQGALLNYGYTF.

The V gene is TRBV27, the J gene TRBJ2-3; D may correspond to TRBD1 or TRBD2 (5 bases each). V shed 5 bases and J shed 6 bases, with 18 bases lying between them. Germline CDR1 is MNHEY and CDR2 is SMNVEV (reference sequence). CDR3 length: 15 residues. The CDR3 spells CASSILNPGRDTQYF. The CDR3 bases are TGTGCCAGCAGTATCCTTAACCCGGGGCGGGATACGCAGTATTTT.

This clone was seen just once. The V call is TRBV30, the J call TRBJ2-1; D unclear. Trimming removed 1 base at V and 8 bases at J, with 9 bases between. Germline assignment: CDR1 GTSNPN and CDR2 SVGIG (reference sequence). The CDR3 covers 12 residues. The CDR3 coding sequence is TGTGCCTGGAGTGGGCCGCAATATGAGCAGTTCTTC. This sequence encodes CAWSGPQYEQFF.

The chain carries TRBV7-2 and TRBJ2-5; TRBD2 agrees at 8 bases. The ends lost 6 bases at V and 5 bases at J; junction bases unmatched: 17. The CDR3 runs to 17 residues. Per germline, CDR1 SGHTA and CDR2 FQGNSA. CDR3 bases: TGTGCCAGCAGACCTTTCGGGGGGGCGCGCGGTCCGGAGACCCAGTACTTC. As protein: CASRPFGGARGPETQYF.

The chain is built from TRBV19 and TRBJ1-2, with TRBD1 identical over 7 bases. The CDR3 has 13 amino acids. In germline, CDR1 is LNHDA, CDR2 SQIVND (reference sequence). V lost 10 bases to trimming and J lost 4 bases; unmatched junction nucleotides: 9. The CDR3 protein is CAIYRGPTYGYTF. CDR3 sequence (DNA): TGTGCCATTTACAGGGGTCCAACCTATGGCTACACCTTC. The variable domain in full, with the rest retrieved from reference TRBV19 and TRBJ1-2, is DGGITQSPKYLFRKEGQNVTLSCEQNLNHDAMYWYRQDPGQGLRLIYYSQIVNDFQKGDIAEGYSVSREKKESFPLTVTSAQKNPTAFYLCAIYRGPTYGYTFGSGTRLTVV.

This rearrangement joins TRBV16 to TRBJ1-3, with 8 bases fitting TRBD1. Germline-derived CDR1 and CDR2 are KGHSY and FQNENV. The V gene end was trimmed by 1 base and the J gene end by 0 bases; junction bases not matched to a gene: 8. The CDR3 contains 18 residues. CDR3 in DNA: TGTGCCAGCAGCCAATTTCTCGGGACAGGAGTCTCTGGAAACACCATATATTTT. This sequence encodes CASSQFLGTGVSGNTIYF.

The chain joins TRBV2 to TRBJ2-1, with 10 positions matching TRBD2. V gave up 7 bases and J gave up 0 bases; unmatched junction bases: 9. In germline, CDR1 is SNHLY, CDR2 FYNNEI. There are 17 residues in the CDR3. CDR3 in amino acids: CASKTPSGSDSYNEQFF. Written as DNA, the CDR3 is TGTGCCAGCAAAACGCCTAGCGGGAGCGACTCCTACAATGAGCAGTTCTTC.

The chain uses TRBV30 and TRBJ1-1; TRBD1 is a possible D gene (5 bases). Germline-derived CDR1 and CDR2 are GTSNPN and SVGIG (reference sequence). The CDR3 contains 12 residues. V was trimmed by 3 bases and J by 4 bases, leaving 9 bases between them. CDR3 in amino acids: CAWSGAGTEAFF. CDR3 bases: TGTGCCTGGAGCGGGGCCGGCACTGAAGCTTTCTTT.

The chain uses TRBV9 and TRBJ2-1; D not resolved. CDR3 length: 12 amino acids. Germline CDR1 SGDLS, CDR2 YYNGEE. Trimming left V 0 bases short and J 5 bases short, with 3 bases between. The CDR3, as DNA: TGTGCCAGCAGCGTAGAGAACAATGAGCAGTTCTTC. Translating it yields CASSVENNEQFF.

CDR3 DNA sequence: TGTGCCTGGAGTCGAGGGGACTATGGCTACACCTTC. This encodes CAWSRGDYGYTF. The chain joins TRBV30 to TRBJ1-2; D might be TRBD1 (5 bases). Germline V gene data show CDR1 as GTSNPN and CDR2 as SVGIG (reference sequence). Trimming stripped 2 bases from V and 3 bases from J, with 7 bases between. This CDR3 is built from 12 residues.

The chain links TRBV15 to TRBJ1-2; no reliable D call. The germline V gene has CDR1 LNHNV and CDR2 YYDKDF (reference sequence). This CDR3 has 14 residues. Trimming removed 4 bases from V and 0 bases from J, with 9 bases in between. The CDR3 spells CATSMWSANYGYTF. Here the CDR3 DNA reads TGTGCCACCAGCATGTGGAGTGCTAACTATGGCTACACCTTC.

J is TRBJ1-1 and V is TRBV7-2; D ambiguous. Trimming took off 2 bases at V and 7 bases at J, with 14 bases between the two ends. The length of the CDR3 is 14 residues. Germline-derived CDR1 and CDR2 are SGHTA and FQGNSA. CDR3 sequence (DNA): TGTGCCAGCAGCTTATTCGGGCCAGTGAGTGAAGCTTTCTTT. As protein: CASSLFGPVSEAFF.

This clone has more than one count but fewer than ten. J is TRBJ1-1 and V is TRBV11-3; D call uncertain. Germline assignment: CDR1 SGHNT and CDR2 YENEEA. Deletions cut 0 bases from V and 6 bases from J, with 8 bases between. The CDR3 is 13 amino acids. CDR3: CASSLDQGSEAFF. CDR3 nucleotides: TGTGCCAGCAGCTTAGATCAAGGCTCTGAAGCTTTCTTT.

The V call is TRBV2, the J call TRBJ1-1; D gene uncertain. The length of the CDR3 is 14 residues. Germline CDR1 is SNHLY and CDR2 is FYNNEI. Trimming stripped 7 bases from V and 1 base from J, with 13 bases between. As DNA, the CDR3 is TGTGCCAGCACCGATCAGACATGGAACACTGAAGCTTTCTTT. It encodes CASTDQTWNTEAFF.

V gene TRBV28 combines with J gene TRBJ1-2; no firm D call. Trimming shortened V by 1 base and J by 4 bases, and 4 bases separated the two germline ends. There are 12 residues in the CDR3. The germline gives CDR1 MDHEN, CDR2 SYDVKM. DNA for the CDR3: TGTGCCAGCAGTTTATTTGGCTATGGCTACACCTTC. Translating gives CASSLFGYGYTF.

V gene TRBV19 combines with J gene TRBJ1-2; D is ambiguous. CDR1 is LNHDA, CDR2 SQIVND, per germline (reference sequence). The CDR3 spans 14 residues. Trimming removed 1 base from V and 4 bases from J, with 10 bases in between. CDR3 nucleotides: TGTGCCAGTAGTATAGCCCTCATAGCCTATGGCTACACCTTC. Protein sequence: CASSIALIAYGYTF. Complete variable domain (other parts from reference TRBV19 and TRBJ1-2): DGGITQSPKYLFRKEGQNVTLSCEQNLNHDAMYWYRQDPGQGLRLIYYSQIVNDFQKGDIAEGYSVSREKKESFPLTVTSAQKNPTAFYLCASSIALIAYGYTFGSGTRLTVV.

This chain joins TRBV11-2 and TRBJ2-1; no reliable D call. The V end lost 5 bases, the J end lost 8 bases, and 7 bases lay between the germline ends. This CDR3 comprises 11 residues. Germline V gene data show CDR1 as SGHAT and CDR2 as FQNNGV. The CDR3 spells CASSPTYEQFF. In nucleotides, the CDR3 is TGTGCCAGCAGCCCTACCTATGAGCAGTTCTTC.

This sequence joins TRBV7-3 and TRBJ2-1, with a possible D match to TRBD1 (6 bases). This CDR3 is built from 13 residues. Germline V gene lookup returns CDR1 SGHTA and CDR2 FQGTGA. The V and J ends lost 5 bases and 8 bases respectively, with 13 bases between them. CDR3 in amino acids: CASSRDIRYEQFF. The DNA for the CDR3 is TGTGCCAGCAGCCGGGACATAAGATATGAGCAGTTCTTC.

CDR3 in amino acids: CASSRDPGQGWNEQFF. DNA for the CDR3: TGCGCCAGCAGCCGAGACCCCGGACAGGGATGGAATGAGCAGTTCTTC. The V call is TRBV4-3, the J call TRBJ2-1; 8 bases agree with TRBD1. The CDR3 contains 16 residues. J was trimmed by 7 bases and V by 4 bases; bases with no gene match: 12. Looked up from germline, CDR1 is LGHNA and CDR2 is YSLEER.

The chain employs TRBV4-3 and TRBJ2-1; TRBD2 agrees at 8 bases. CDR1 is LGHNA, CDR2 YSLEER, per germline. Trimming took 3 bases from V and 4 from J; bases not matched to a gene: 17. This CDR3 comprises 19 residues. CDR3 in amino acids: CASSQRPPVAGRTYNEQFF. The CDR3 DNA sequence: TGCGCCAGCAGCCAGCGCCCCCCAGTAGCGGGGCGAACATACAATGAGCAGTTCTTC.

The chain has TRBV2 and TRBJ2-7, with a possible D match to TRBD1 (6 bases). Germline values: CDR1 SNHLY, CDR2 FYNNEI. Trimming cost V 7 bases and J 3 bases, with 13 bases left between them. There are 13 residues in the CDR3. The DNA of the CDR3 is TGTGCCAGCAACCTGGACAGCTTCTACGAGCAGTACTTC. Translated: CASNLDSFYEQYF. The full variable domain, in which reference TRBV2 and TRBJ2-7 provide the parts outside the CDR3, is EPEVTQTPSHQVTQMGQEVILRCVPISNHLYFYWYRQILGQKVEFLVSFYNNEISEKSEIFDDQFSVERPDGSNFTLKIRSTKLEDSAMYFCASNLDSFYEQYFGPGTRLTVT.